One sample yielded the 23 T cell receptor beta chains listed below, sequenced in a study of T-cell reconstitution after alpha-beta-depleted transplantation in children. Unique molecular identifiers tagged the TCRbeta library. TCRdb redid the calling of the PCR reads with MiXCR, one entry per CDR3 protein. This repertoire shows roughly 350,000 distinct CDR3 sequences, roughly 17% found once; its top ten account for roughly 41%. The material was PBMCs, mostly from graft donor cells, obtained 360 days after TCRalphabeta/CD19-depleted stem cell transplant. Receptors were obtained from a male patient aged 2 to 9 who had a stem cell transplant for acute lymphoblastic leukemia, so the T cells may come from the graft donor.

V and J are TRBV7-2 and TRBJ2-6; D is undetermined. V lost 5 bases and J 0 bases, leaving 8 bases between the germline ends. CDR1 SGHTA and CDR2 FQGNSA come from the germline V gene. The CDR3 is 15 residues long. CDR3 sequence reads: CASSPRYSGANVLTF. The CDR3 DNA sequence: TGTGCCAGCAGCCCCCGCTACTCTGGGGCCAACGTCCTGACTTTC.

This clonotype was seen a few times. The rearrangement joins TRBV20-1 to TRBJ1-1; a possible D gene is TRBD1 (6 bases). V was shortened by 1 base and J by 1 base, with 10 bases between the two germline ends. CDR1 and CDR2 from the germline V gene are DFQATT and SNEGSKA (reference sequence). The CDR3 covers 14 residues. The CDR3 spells CSARVPGQNTEAFF. As DNA, the CDR3 is TGCAGTGCTAGAGTCCCGGGACAGAACACTGAAGCTTTCTTT.

V gene TRBV4-1 combines with J gene TRBJ2-7, with D unclear. This CDR3 is built from 16 residues. Trimming took off 2 bases at V and 3 bases at J, with 17 bases between the two ends. The germline V gene has CDR1 MGHRA and CDR2 YSYEKL. CDR3 residues: CASSQWLGPSNYEQYF. CDR3 bases: TGCGCCAGCAGCCAATGGCTAGGGCCCTCTAACTACGAGCAGTACTTC.

This clonotype was found a few times. The CDR3 nucleotides are TGCAGTGCTAGAGAGCTGGGGTCTGGGCAGGCACCTTTCAATGAGCAGTTCTTC. Protein: CSARELGSGQAPFNEQFF. The chain is built from TRBV20-1 and TRBJ2-1; D uncertain. CDR3 length equals 18 residues. The V gene lost 0 bases and the J gene lost 6 bases, with 24 bases spanning the gap. Germline CDR1 reads DFQATT; CDR2 reads SNEGSKA (reference sequence).

This clonotype came up many times. The rearrangement uses TRBV19 and TRBJ2-6; D is ambiguous. The V end lost 6 bases, the J end lost 2 bases, and 2 bases lay between the germline ends. This CDR3 has 12 residues. Germline V gives CDR1 LNHDA, CDR2 SQIVND (reference sequence). The CDR3 DNA sequence: TGTGCCAGTAGCCCTGGGGCCAACGTCCTGACTTTC. It codes for CASSPGANVLTF. Together with reference TRBV19 and TRBJ2-6, the CDR3 gives the full variable domain: DGGITQSPKYLFRKEGQNVTLSCEQNLNHDAMYWYRQDPGQGLRLIYYSQIVNDFQKGDIAEGYSVSREKKESFPLTVTSAQKNPTAFYLCASSPGANVLTFGAGSRLTVL.

This clonotype has at least ten counts. The rearrangement links TRBV5-5 to TRBJ1-4; TRBD1 might be the D (5 bases). Germline V gene lookup returns CDR1 SGHKS and CDR2 YYEKEE (reference sequence). Trimming left V 1 base short and J 5 bases short, with 12 bases between. The CDR3 covers 15 residues. CDR3 coding DNA: TGTGCCAGCAGCTTGCGGGGGTCTACCAATGAAAAACTGTTTTTT. Translating it yields CASSLRGSTNEKLFF. The entire variable domain, with the rest obtained from reference TRBV5-5 and TRBJ1-4, is as follows: DAGVTQSPTHLIKTRGQQVTLRCSPISGHKSVSWYQQVLGQGPQFIFQYYEKEERGRGNFPDRFSARQFPNYSSELNVNALLLGDSALYLCASSLRGSTNEKLFFGSGTQLSVL.

J is TRBJ2-7 and V is TRBV20-1; perhaps D is TRBD1 or TRBD2 (5 bases each). V gave up 6 bases and J gave up 2 bases, with 11 bases separating them. This CDR3 is 12 amino acids long. The V gene's germline CDR1 is DFQATT and CDR2 SNEGSKA (reference sequence). This chain's CDR3 is CSAIGGTYEQYF. The CDR3 DNA sequence: TGCAGTGCGATTGGGGGTACCTACGAGCAGTACTTC.

V usage is TRBV4-2 and J usage is TRBJ1-2, with TRBD1 identical over 8 bases. Germline-derived CDR1 and CDR2 are LGHNA and YNFKEQ. The CDR3 has 15 amino acids. V gave up 3 bases and J gave up 3 bases; unmatched junction bases: 6. The CDR3 here is CASSHNPTGDYGYTF. The CDR3 DNA is TGTGCCAGCAGCCACAACCCGACAGGGGACTATGGCTACACCTTC.

The chain is built from TRBV12-3 or TRBV12-4 and TRBJ1-5; D is unresolved. The CDR3 is 12 amino acids. Trimming left V 8 bases short and J 6 bases short, with 11 bases between. As DNA, the CDR3 is TGTGCCAGCTGTGCGGGAATTCAGCCCCAGCATTTT. Its protein product is CASCAGIQPQHF.

This clonotype was picked up a small number of times. The rearrangement links TRBV5-1 to TRBJ2-2, with D unclear. This CDR3 spans 16 amino acids. The germline V gene encodes CDR1 SGHRS and CDR2 YFSETQ. V was pared by 0 bases and J by 2 bases, with 11 bases between. DNA of the CDR3: TGCGCCAGCAGCTTGGCCGTGACCAAAAACACCGGGGAGCTGTTTTTT. Protein: CASSLAVTKNTGELFF.

The chain employs TRBV4-2 and TRBJ1-2; TRBD1 matches at 9 bases. CDR1 is LGHNA and CDR2 is YNFKEQ in the germline V gene. The CDR3 covers 14 residues. Trimming at V came to 6 bases and at J to 6 bases, leaving 8 bases not matched to a gene. The CDR3: CASSRDRERNGYTF. CDR3 sequence (DNA): TGTGCCAGCAGTCGGGACAGGGAGAGAAATGGCTACACCTTC.

This clonotype showed up just a few times. The V gene is TRBV18, the J gene TRBJ2-7, with 7 bases fitting TRBD2. CDR3 length: 13 amino acids. Trimming at V came to 5 bases and at J to 2 bases, leaving 3 bases not matched to a gene. CDR1 is KGHSH, CDR2 LQKENI, per germline. The DNA of the CDR3 is TGTGCCAGCTCAAAGCGGGATCCCTACGAGCAGTACTTC. This sequence encodes CASSKRDPYEQYF.

Only one count was recorded for this clonotype. This chain connects TRBV9 to TRBJ1-4; D may be TRBD1 (6 bases). Trimming removed 3 bases at V and 0 bases at J, with 18 bases between. This CDR3 contains 18 residues. CDR1 SGDLS and CDR2 YYNGEE come from the germline V gene. The CDR3, as DNA: TGTGCCAGCAGCGGTAACCGGGACACCGGCCCAACTAATGAAAAACTGTTTTTT. It is translated as CASSGNRDTGPTNEKLFF.

This clonotype was seen a handful of times. V usage is TRBV7-6 and J usage is TRBJ1-1; TRBD1 might be the D (6 bases). There are 14 residues in the CDR3. The ends were cut back, 1 base at V and 3 bases at J, with 9 bases in the middle. CDR1 is SGHVS and CDR2 is FNYEAQ in the germline V gene. CDR3 nucleotides: TGTGCCAGCAGCTTAGGGAACAGGGACACTGAAGCTTTCTTT. It translates to CASSLGNRDTEAFF. Combining the CDR3 with reference TRBV7-6 and TRBJ1-1 gives the whole variable domain GAGVSQSPRYKVTKRGQDVALRCDPISGHVSLYWYRQALGQGPEFLTYFNYEAQQDKSGLPNDRFSAERPEGSISTLTIQRTEQRDSAMYRCASSLGNRDTEAFFGQGTRLTVV.

J is TRBJ2-7 and V is TRBV29-1; 12 bases agree with TRBD1. The V segment lost 6 bases and the J segment 7 bases; nucleotides outside the gene matches: 10. This CDR3 has 14 residues. Germline V gene sequence: CDR1 SQVTM, CDR2 ANQGSEA. The CDR3 loop reads CSVRPGQGAWEQYF. The CDR3 DNA reads TGCAGCGTGCGGCCGGGACAGGGGGCATGGGAGCAGTACTTC.

As DNA, the CDR3 is TGCGCCAGCAGCCCAAAATCGGGCCTTACCGGGGACTCCTACGAGCAGTACTTC. This translates into CASSPKSGLTGDSYEQYF. This chain links TRBV4-1 with TRBJ2-7, with D tentatively TRBD2 (5 bases). The CDR3 runs 18 residues. Trimming removed 4 bases at V and 0 bases at J, with 22 bases between. Germline CDR1 and CDR2: MGHRA and YSYEKL.

The chain combines TRBV5-1 with TRBJ1-1, with D possibly TRBD1 on 6 matching bases. There are 15 residues in the CDR3. CDR1 SGHRS and CDR2 YFSETQ come from the germline V gene. Trimming cost V 0 bases and J 4 bases, with 13 bases left between them. In DNA form, the CDR3 reads TGCGCCAGCAGCTTGGGTCCGGGGGCGAGCACTGAAGCTTTCTTT. It encodes CASSLGPGASTEAFF.

This chain links TRBV7-2 with TRBJ2-7; tentative D call: TRBD1 (6 bases). Germline loops: CDR1 SGHTA, CDR2 FQGNSA. The ends were cut back, 7 bases at V and 0 bases at J, with 22 bases in the middle. There are 17 residues in the CDR3. The DNA for the CDR3 is TGTGCCAGCACCCCTGAGGGGGTGCCCCTTAGCTCCTACGAGCAGTACTTC. Translated: CASTPEGVPLSSYEQYF.

Ten or more counts support this clonotype. The V gene is TRBV15, the J gene TRBJ2-2, with D unclear. The CDR3 has 14 residues. V shed 0 bases and J shed 2 bases, with 4 bases lying between them. Germline CDR1 is LNHNV and CDR2 is YYDKDF (reference sequence). Written as DNA, the CDR3 is TGTGCCACCAGCAGAGATACTAACACCGGGGAGCTGTTTTTT. It specifies CATSRDTNTGELFF.

The chain is built from TRBV4-1 and TRBJ2-1; D call uncertain. The CDR3 contains 12 residues. V lost 0 bases to trimming and J lost 8 bases, with 5 bases between them. The germline V gene encodes CDR1 MGHRA and CDR2 YSYEKL. CDR3 protein: CASSQDADEQFF. CDR3 in DNA: TGCGCCAGCAGCCAAGATGCGGATGAGCAGTTCTTC.

The genes are TRBV5-6 and TRBJ2-5; the D gene is possibly TRBD1 (6 bases). The CDR3 covers 13 residues. V was clipped by 3 bases and J by 5 bases, with 11 bases between them. Germline V CDR1 and CDR2: SGHDT, YYEEEE. The CDR3 sequence is CASSSGVEETQYF. CDR3 nucleotides: TGTGCCAGCAGCTCAGGGGTGGAGGAGACCCAGTACTTC.

This chain links TRBV30 with TRBJ2-7, with 8 bases aligning to TRBD2. The CDR3 has 12 amino acids. Losses at the gene ends were 2 bases for V and 4 bases for J; bases not matched to a gene: 1. Looked up from germline, CDR1 is GTSNPN and CDR2 is SVGIG (reference sequence). CDR3 sequence reads: CAWSRGRYEQYF. The CDR3 nucleotides read TGTGCCTGGAGTCGCGGGAGGTACGAGCAGTACTTC.

The V gene is TRBV6-5, the J gene TRBJ2-2; D gene uncertain. Trimming cost V 6 bases and J 0 bases, with 14 bases left between them. CDR3 length: 16 residues. CDR1 is MNHEY, CDR2 SVGAGI, per germline. Here the CDR3 reads CASRSSAASNTGELFF. The CDR3 region has the DNA TGTGCCAGCAGATCCTCGGCGGCCTCGAACACCGGGGAGCTGTTTTTT.